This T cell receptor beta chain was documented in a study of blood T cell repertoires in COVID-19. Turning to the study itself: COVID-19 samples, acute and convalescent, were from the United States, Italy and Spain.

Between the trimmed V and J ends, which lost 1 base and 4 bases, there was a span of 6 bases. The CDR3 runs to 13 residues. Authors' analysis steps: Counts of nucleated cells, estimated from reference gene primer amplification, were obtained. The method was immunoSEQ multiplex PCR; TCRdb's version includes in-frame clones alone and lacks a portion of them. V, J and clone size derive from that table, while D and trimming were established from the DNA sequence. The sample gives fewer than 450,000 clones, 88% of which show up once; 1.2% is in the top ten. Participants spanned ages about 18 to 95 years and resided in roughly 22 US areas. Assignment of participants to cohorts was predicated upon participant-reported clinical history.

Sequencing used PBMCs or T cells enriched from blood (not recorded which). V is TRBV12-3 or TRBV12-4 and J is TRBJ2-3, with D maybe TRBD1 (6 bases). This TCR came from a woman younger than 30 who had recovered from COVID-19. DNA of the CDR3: TGTGCCAGCAGTTTAGGGGGGCCAGATACGCAGTATTTT. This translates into CASSLGGPDTQYF.